A single sample gave rise to the 2 T cell receptor beta chains below, sequenced in a study of cytomegalovirus exposure and HLA in healthy donors. In the PCR, 60 Vbeta and 13 Jbeta primers were used. Sequencing used immunoSEQ multiplex PCR; TCRdb keeps in-frame clones, though not all of them. The sample includes some 130,000 clones, about three quarters of them seen just once. The source material was PBMCs. These receptors were obtained from a human donor in good health.

This clone was seen a few times. V and J are TRBV6-1 and TRBJ1-1; possible D gene TRBD1, 5 bases. The length of the CDR3 is 14 residues. V lost 6 bases and J 0 bases, leaving 11 bases between the germline ends. CDR1 MNHNS and CDR2 SASEGT come from the germline V gene. In nucleotides, the CDR3 is TGTGCCAGCAGGGAGGGGAACATGAACACTGAAGCTTTCTTT. The encoded protein is CASREGNMNTEAFF.

The chain recombines TRBV10-1 with TRBJ1-1; 8 bases agree with TRBD1. V was pared by 1 base and J by 5 bases, with 12 bases of the junction left unmatched. This CDR3 is 17 amino acids long. CDR1 and CDR2 from the germline V gene are WNHNN and SYGVQD (reference sequence). Here the CDR3 reads CASSEFPGRTGSTEAFF. CDR3 coding DNA: TGCGCCAGCAGTGAGTTCCCGGGTCGGACAGGGAGTACTGAAGCTTTCTTT.